This T cell receptor (beta chain) was sequenced during a study of blood T cell repertoires in COVID-19. Whole-study context: Acute-phase and convalescent COVID-19 samples originated in the United States, Italy and Spain. T cells, B-cell-depleted T cells, or PBMCs provided the cDNA or gDNA that served as material.

As originally analysed: Reference gene primers were amplified, and this amplification served to estimate nucleated cell counts. Sequenced by immunoSEQ multiplex PCR; TCRdb stores in-frame clones only, minus some. The V and J calls and the clone size are those of that table, but D and trimming were determined from the DNA. The sample carries about 120,000 clones, roughly 83% recorded once. Trimming took 11 bases from V and 7 from J, leaving 20 bases between them. This CDR3 has 13 amino acids. CDR1 is MNHEY and CDR2 is SVGAGI in the germline V gene. Specimen: peripheral blood. The TCR was taken from a man aged 25 to 45 with acute or convalescent COVID-19. The rearrangement links TRBV6-5 to TRBJ1-1; possibly TRBD1 for D (5 bases). The CDR3 loop is CAGREGKGSEAFF. In DNA, the CDR3 is TGTGCCGGGCGGGAAGGCAAGGGGAGTGAAGCTTTCTTT.